The 23 T cell receptor beta chains presented below share a single source sample, sequenced in a study of blood T cell repertoires in COVID-19. Method: immunoSEQ multiplex PCR; TCRdb's copy keeps in-frame clones and lacks some. The data hold 200,000 to 250,000 clones, with about 90% observed a single time. The sequenced sample was PBMCs or T cells enriched from blood (not recorded which). All receptors derive from a man in his thirties or forties who had recovered from COVID-19.

The chain combines TRBV2 with TRBJ1-2, with D perhaps matching TRBD1 (5 bases). CDR1 is SNHLY and CDR2 is FYNNEI in the germline V gene. V was pared by 7 bases and J by 1 base, with 22 bases between. This CDR3 is 17 amino acids long. CDR3 residues: CASTARRGGNFNYGYTF. CDR3 DNA: TGTGCCAGCACCGCACGGCGGGGGGGAAATTTTAACTATGGCTACACCTTC.

The V call is TRBV30, the J call TRBJ1-5; 8 bases are shared with TRBD1. The CDR3 is made up of 15 amino acids. CDR1 and CDR2 (germline): GTSNPN, SVGIG (reference sequence). V dropped 0 bases and J dropped 2; count of bases not matched to a gene: 3. CDR3 nucleotides: TGTGCCTGGAGTGTCAGGGGGCCGGGCAATCAGCCCCAGCATTTT. Translated: CAWSVRGPGNQPQHF.

The gene calls are TRBV7-9 and TRBJ2-5, with TRBD2 matching 10 bases. V lost 3 bases and J lost 5; bases outside the gene matches: 18. Looked up from germline, CDR1 is SEHNR and CDR2 is FQNEAQ (reference sequence). The CDR3 is 19 amino acids. CDR3 residues: CASSFALGTSGMRLETQYF. CDR3 in DNA: TGTGCCAGCAGCTTTGCCTTGGGCACTAGCGGGATGCGGTTGGAGACCCAGTACTTC.

This chain uses TRBV28 with TRBJ1-1, with D possibly matching TRBD1 (5 bases). Germline loops: CDR1 MDHEN, CDR2 SYDVKM. Trimming left V 3 bases short and J 11 bases short, with 13 bases between. CDR3 size: 12 residues. For the CDR3, the DNA is TGTGCCAGCAGTTTGGTACAGGCGAAGGCTTTCTTT. Translated, it gives CASSLVQAKAFF.

This clone was detected only a few times. V and J are TRBV3-1 (or the pseudogene TRBV3-2) and TRBJ1-4; TRBD1 agrees at 9 bases. This CDR3 has 15 residues. V was pared by 4 bases and J by 8 bases, with 8 bases of the junction left unmatched. Looked up from germline, CDR1 is LGHDT and CDR2 is YNNKEL (reference sequence). The CDR3 spells CASSLRQGVREKLFF. The CDR3 coding sequence is TGTGCCAGCAGCCTCCGACAGGGGGTTAGGGAAAAACTGTTTTTT.

This chain uses TRBV30 with TRBJ2-7, with a tentative D call TRBD1 (5 bases). This CDR3 is built from 14 residues. Trimming left V 7 bases short and J 2 bases short, with 18 bases between. CDR1 GTSNPN and CDR2 SVGIG come from the germline V gene (reference sequence). The DNA for the CDR3 is TGTGCCTCCGACAGTCCCGGAAAAACCTACGAGCAGTACTTC. The encoded protein is CASDSPGKTYEQYF.

The V and J genes are TRBV25-1 and TRBJ1-2, with D unclear. Germline V gene sequence: CDR1 MGHDK, CDR2 SYGVNS. The length of the CDR3 is 13 residues. Trimming pared 2 bases from V and 3 bases from J, leaving 7 bases between. CDR3 coding DNA: TGTGCCAGCAGTGAAGGGCCCTACTATGGCTACACCTTC. Protein: CASSEGPYYGYTF.

The chain recombines TRBV7-9 with TRBJ1-1, with D perhaps matching TRBD1 (6 bases). The CDR3 spans 16 residues. CDR1 is SEHNR, CDR2 FQNEAQ, per germline (reference sequence). V was cut by 5 bases and J by 5 bases, with 21 bases left in between. The CDR3 here is CASSPPDGGARTEAFF. CDR3 nucleotide sequence: TGTGCCAGCAGCCCACCTGACGGGGGGGCCCGGACTGAAGCTTTCTTT. Using reference TRBV7-9 and TRBJ1-1 for the parts outside the CDR3, the full variable domain is DTGVSQNPRHKITKRGQNVTFRCDPISEHNRLYWYRQTLGQGPEFLTYFQNEAQLEKSRLLSDRFSAERPKGSFSTLEIQRTEQGDSAMYLCASSPPDGGARTEAFFGQGTRLTVV.

CDR3 sequence reads: CASRQSLNEKLFF. CDR3 coding DNA: TGTGCCAGCCGACAGTCCCTTAATGAAAAACTGTTTTTT. J is TRBJ1-4 and V is TRBV28; perhaps TRBD1 as D (5 bases). Germline-derived CDR1 and CDR2 are MDHEN and SYDVKM. V was cut by 8 bases and J by 4 bases, with 11 bases left in between. CDR3 size: 13 residues.

This chain connects TRBV11-3 to TRBJ2-7; 9 bases are shared with TRBD2. Germline V lookup: CDR1 SGHNT, CDR2 YENEEA. The V gene end was trimmed by 4 bases and the J gene end by 3 bases; junction bases not matched to a gene: 10. The CDR3 contains 16 residues. CDR3 sequence (DNA): TGTGCCAGCAGCTCGGGTTTAGCGACTAGCGGCTACGAGCAGTACTTC. Translation: CASSSGLATSGYEQYF.

This clone was detected once. Since the CDR3 does not end with the conserved phenylalanine or tryptophan, this likely comes from a read error. It is unclear where the CDR3 begins or ends on the DNA, so no DNA is shown, and the CDR3 is as TCRdb lists it. V gene TRBV23-1 combines with J gene TRBJ1-2; TRBD1 is the table's D call and was not checked against the DNA. Being an ORF, TRBV23-1 has a function that is uncertain. The CDR3 extends over 9 residues, inclusive of both ends. CDR3 residues: CAIRGQEEV.

V is TRBV29-1 and J is TRBJ1-1; D is perhaps TRBD1 (5 bases). Germline lookup yields CDR1 SQVTM and CDR2 ANQGSEA. This CDR3 comprises 14 residues. Trimming left V 3 bases short and J 5 bases short, with 16 bases between. The chain's CDR3 is CSVDRASRETEAFF. The CDR3 bases are TGCAGCGTTGACAGGGCCAGCCGGGAGACTGAAGCTTTCTTT.

This clone was seen a single time. The chain combines TRBV5-1 with TRBJ1-1; D is perhaps TRBD1 (5 bases). CDR1 SGHRS and CDR2 YFSETQ come from the germline V gene. Trimming stripped 4 bases from V and 3 bases from J, with 16 bases between. CDR3 size: 15 residues. Here the CDR3 reads CASSLGGGGHTEAFF. For the CDR3, the DNA is TGCGCCAGCAGCCTCGGGGGAGGTGGGCACACTGAAGCTTTCTTT.

The chain couples TRBV7-2 to TRBJ1-2; 9 positions match TRBD1. The CDR3 is 14 amino acids. The germline CDR1 and CDR2 sequences are SGHTA and FQGNSA. J was trimmed by 8 bases and V by 5 bases; bases with no gene match: 9. DNA for the CDR3: TGTGCCAGCAGCCCCGACAGGGGGAGAGAGGGCTACACCTTC. Translating gives CASSPDRGREGYTF. Together with reference TRBV7-2 and TRBJ1-2, the CDR3 gives the full variable domain: GAGVSQSPSNKVTEKGKDVELRCDPISGHTALYWYRQSLGQGLEFLIYFQGNSAPDKSGLPSDRFSAERTGGSVSTLTIQRTQQEDSAVYLCASSPDRGREGYTFGSGTRLTVV.

This clone was counted a single time. The chain joins TRBV28 to TRBJ1-5, with TRBD1 matching over 7 bases. The germline CDR1 and CDR2 sequences are MDHEN and SYDVKM. The length of the CDR3 is 14 residues. V was clipped by 8 bases and J by 6 bases; unmatched bases: 10. The CDR3 DNA sequence: TGTGCCAGCGCCCCAGGGGGAAGCGGTCAGCCCCAGCATTTT. Protein product: CASAPGGSGQPQHF.

This clone was counted a single time. The rearrangement links TRBV10-3 to TRBJ2-1; tentative D call: TRBD1 (5 bases). This CDR3 spans 16 amino acids. Trimming took off 3 bases at V and 5 bases at J, with 17 bases between the two ends. Germline lookup yields CDR1 ENHRY and CDR2 SYGVKD. DNA of the CDR3: TGTGCCATCAGTGACCCCAGGGCGTATAGACACAATGAGCAGTTCTTC. This codes for CAISDPRAYRHNEQFF.

V usage is TRBV7-8 and J usage is TRBJ2-1, with 8 bases matching TRBD2. The CDR3 extends over 18 amino acids. CDR1 SGHVS and CDR2 FQNEAQ come from the germline V gene. J lost 5 bases, V lost 4 bases, and 16 bases had no gene match. CDR3 sequence reads: CASSSPSDQRGRNNEQFF. CDR3 bases: TGTGCCAGCAGCTCCCCATCCGACCAGCGGGGGAGGAACAATGAGCAGTTCTTC. The variable domain in full, with the rest retrieved from reference TRBV7-8 and TRBJ2-1, is GAGVSQSPRYKVAKRGQDVALRCDPISGHVSLFWYQQALGQGPEFLTYFQNEAQLDKSGLPSDRFFAERPEGSVSTLKIQRTQQEDSAVYLCASSSPSDQRGRNNEQFFGPGTRLTVL.

The J gene is TRBJ2-3, the V gene TRBV9, with D possibly matching TRBD2 (6 bases). V was clipped by 6 bases and J by 0 bases, with 14 bases between them. This CDR3 is built from 15 residues. Germline CDR1 is SGDLS and CDR2 is YYNGEE. The CDR3 sequence: CASTIFGGSTDTQYF. In DNA form, the CDR3 reads TGTGCCAGCACCATCTTTGGGGGGAGCACAGATACGCAGTATTTT.

This chain links TRBV18 with TRBJ1-5, with D perhaps matching TRBD1 (5 bases). Germline V gives CDR1 KGHSH, CDR2 LQKENI. The CDR3 consists of 15 residues. The V gene lost 3 bases and the J gene lost 0 bases, with 9 bases spanning the gap. CDR3 protein: CASSPGGDSNQPQHF. The DNA of the CDR3 is TGTGCCAGCTCACCTGGGGGGGATAGCAATCAGCCCCAGCATTTT.

This clone was recorded a few times. V gene TRBV30 combines with J gene TRBJ1-4; D is unresolved. Per the germline V gene, CDR1 is GTSNPN and CDR2 is SVGIG (reference sequence). This CDR3 has 14 amino acids. V was shortened by 3 bases and J by 5 bases, with 13 bases between the two germline ends. This CDR3 reads CAWRVAGANEKLFF. CDR3 DNA: TGTGCCTGGAGGGTGGCGGGAGCAAATGAAAAACTGTTTTTT.

The chain recombines TRBV18 with TRBJ1-6, with TRBD1 matching 7 bases. This CDR3 has 12 residues. CDR1 and CDR2 from the germline V gene are KGHSH and LQKENI. V lost 4 bases and J lost 13; bases outside the gene matches: 4. CDR3 sequence: CASSLRTGPLHF. The CDR3 DNA reads as TGTGCCAGCTCACTCCGGACAGGCCCCCTCCACTTT.

The chain carries TRBV5-1 and TRBJ2-3, with TRBD2 identical over 11 bases. V shed 3 bases, J shed 4 bases, and the junction held 7 bases outside the gene matches. From germline, CDR1 is SGHRS and CDR2 YFSETQ. The CDR3 consists of 16 residues. The CDR3 spells CASSSFSGGASDTQYF. The CDR3 nucleotides are TGCGCCAGCAGCTCCTTTAGCGGGGGGGCGTCAGATACGCAGTATTTT. Looking up the rest from reference TRBV5-1 and TRBJ2-3 gives the full variable domain: KAGVTQTPRYLIKTRGQQVTLSCSPISGHRSVSWYQQTPGQGLQFLFEYFSETQRNKGNFPGRFSGRQFSNSRSEMNVSTLELGDSALYLCASSSFSGGASDTQYFGPGTRLTVL.

This chain uses TRBV10-3 with TRBJ1-3, with D unclear. This CDR3 has 15 amino acids. The germline V gene has CDR1 ENHRY and CDR2 SYGVKD. The ends were cut back, 10 bases at V and 0 bases at J, with 16 bases in the middle. In DNA form, the CDR3 reads TGTGCCACCCTCAGACCGGGGAACTCTGGAAACACCATATATTTT. Protein product: CATLRPGNSGNTIYF.